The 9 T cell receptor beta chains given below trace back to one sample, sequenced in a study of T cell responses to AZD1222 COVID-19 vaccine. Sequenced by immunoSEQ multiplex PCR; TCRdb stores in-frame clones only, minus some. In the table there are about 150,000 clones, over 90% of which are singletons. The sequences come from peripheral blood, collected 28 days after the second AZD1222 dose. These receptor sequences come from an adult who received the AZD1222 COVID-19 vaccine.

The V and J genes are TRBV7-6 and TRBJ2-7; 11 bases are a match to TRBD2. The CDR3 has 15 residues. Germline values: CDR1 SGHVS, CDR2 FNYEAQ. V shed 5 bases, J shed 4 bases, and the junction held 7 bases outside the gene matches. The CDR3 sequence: CASSTKLAGDYEQYF. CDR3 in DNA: TGTGCCAGCAGCACCAAACTAGCGGGAGATTACGAGCAGTACTTC.

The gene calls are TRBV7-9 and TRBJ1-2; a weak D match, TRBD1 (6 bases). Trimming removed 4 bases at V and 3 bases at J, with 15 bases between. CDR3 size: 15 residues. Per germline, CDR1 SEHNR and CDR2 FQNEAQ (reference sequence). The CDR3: CASSWSATGDYGYTF. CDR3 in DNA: TGTGCCAGCAGCTGGTCGGCGACAGGCGACTATGGCTACACCTTC.

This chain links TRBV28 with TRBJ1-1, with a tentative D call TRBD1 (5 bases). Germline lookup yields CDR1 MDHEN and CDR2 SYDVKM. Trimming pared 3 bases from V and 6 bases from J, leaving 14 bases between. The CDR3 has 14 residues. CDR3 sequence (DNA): TGTGCCAGCAGTTTGTTGCAGGGTAACGCTGAAGCTTTCTTT. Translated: CASSLLQGNAEAFF.

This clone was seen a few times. For the CDR3, the DNA is TGTGCCAGCAGCCTAGCGGGAGCAATCAATGAGCAGTTCTTC. The encoded protein is CASSLAGAINEQFF. This sequence joins TRBV6-4 and TRBJ2-1, with 10 bases that match TRBD2. V dropped 6 bases and J dropped 6; count of bases not matched to a gene: 5. Germline CDR1 MRHNA, CDR2 SNTAGT. The CDR3 sequence is 14 residues long.

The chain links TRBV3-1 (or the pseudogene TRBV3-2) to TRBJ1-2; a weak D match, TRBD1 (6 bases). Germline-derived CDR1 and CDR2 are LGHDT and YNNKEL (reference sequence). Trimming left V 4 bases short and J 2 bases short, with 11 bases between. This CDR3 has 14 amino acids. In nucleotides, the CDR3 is TGTGCCAGCAGCCCGGGACAACGGAACTATGGCTACACCTTC. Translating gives CASSPGQRNYGYTF.

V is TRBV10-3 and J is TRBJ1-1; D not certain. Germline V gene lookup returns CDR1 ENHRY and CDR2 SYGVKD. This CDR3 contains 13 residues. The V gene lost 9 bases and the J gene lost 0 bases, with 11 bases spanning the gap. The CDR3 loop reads CAIRGGMNTEAFF. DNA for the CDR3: TGTGCCATACGAGGAGGGATGAACACTGAAGCTTTCTTT.

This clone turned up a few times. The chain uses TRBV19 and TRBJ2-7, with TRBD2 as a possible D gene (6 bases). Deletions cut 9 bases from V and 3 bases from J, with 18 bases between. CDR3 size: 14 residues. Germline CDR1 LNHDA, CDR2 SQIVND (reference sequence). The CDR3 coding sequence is TGTGCCAGCGACCCCGGGGGAGAGGACTACGAGCAGTACTTC. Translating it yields CASDPGGEDYEQYF.

The CDR3 DNA follows: TGTGCCAGCAGCCAAGATTTGGGGTTCGCGGGTTCTGGGGCCAACGTCCTGACTTTC. Its translation: CASSQDLGFAGSGANVLTF. The chain combines TRBV14 with TRBJ2-6, with a tentative D call TRBD2 (5 bases). The CDR3 has 19 residues. Germline V gene lookup returns CDR1 SGHDN and CDR2 FVKESK. Deletions cut 0 bases from V and 1 base from J, with 16 bases between.

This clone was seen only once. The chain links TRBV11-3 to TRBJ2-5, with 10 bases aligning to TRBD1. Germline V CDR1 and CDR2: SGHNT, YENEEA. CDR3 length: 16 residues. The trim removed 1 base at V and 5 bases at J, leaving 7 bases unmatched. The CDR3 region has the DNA TGTGCCAGCAGCTTAGGACAGGGGGCGGTGGCGGAGACCCAGTACTTC. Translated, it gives CASSLGQGAVAETQYF.